This T cell receptor beta chain was identified during a study of identical twins. TCRdb re-analysed the 5' RACE reads in MiXCR, keeping a single row per CDR3 protein. The sample lists some 570,000 distinct CDR3 sequences, 20% to 25% seen once, with about 0.5% in the top ten. From germline, CDR1 is LNHDA and CDR2 SQIVND (reference sequence). Trimming took 6 bases from V and 4 from J, leaving 15 bases between them. This CDR3 is built from 14 residues. The data were also submitted as part of a second study, on yellow fever vaccine responses in identical twins.

The rearrangement links TRBV19 to TRBJ1-1; D is unclear. The sequenced sample consisted of CD4+ T cells sorted from blood. The clonotype originates from a woman in her late teens or twenties in good health. CDR3 in amino acids: CASRTTSGSTEAFF. For the CDR3, the DNA is TGTGCCAGTAGGACGACGAGTGGGTCCACTGAAGCTTTCTTT.